This T cell receptor beta chain derives from a study of T cells after posttransplantation cyclophosphamide. Germline assignment: CDR1 SGDLS and CDR2 YYNGEE. CDR3 size: 14 residues. A remark on this clone: The antigen remains undetermined.

Assay: immunoSEQ multiplex PCR; the TCRdb copy retains only in-frame clones and omits some. The sample contains approximately 30,000 clones, about 90% of which appear only once. General study findings and limits: Tissue-infiltrating T cells from skin or gut overlapped little with blood T cells. Donor CD8+ memory clones often dominated recipient blood repertoires at later times. TRB clonality was highly associated with recipient CMV seropositivity and reactivation.

Cells defined as naive were viable CD3+CD4+ or CD3+CD8+ and CCR7+CD45RA+CD45RO-CD95-CD27+CD28+. The sequenced sample consisted of naive CD4+ T cells sorted from PBMCs. The source of this sequence is an older woman in good health, CMV-negative, and a related stem cell transplant donor. The chain recombines TRBV9 with TRBJ2-2; 9 bases match TRBD2. The CDR3 nucleotides are TGTGCGGGGACTGGCGGGAGGGCCGACGGGGAGCTGTTTTTT. Residues: CAGTGGRADGELFF.